Detailed here is one TCR beta chain. The antigen it recognizes is unknown. There are no base qualities to consult, and no much larger clone falls within one base. The approximately 40 donors, aged 6 to 90 years, were systemically healthy Caucasian individuals from Russia. Around 10 milliliters of peripheral blood were drawn from each donor into EDTA-treated Vacutainer tubes. Ficoll-Paque density-gradient centrifugation was used to isolate PBMCs, with at least 7 million obtained per sample. Trizol reagent was used to extract total RNA from PBMCs, with at least 5.5 micrograms per sample. Naive CD45RAhigh/CD27high T cell percentages were measured by flow cytometry on a PBMC aliquot from every donor. The junction carries 19 bases between V and J, which are trimmed by 3 bases and 5 bases respectively. CDR1 and CDR2, looked up from the germline V gene, are MGHRA and YSYEKL. Including the terminal cysteine and phenylalanine, the CDR3 comprises 16 residues. Kept here is only the CDR3 DNA, which spans 48 bases and is read in frame from base 1.

Libraries came from 5' RACE. Sequencer: Illumina HiSeq 2500. A second PCR of about 6 to 11 cycles was performed with a sample-barcoded 5' primer and a J-beta primer mix. Each TCR beta cDNA molecule received a unique molecular identifier from a template-switch 5' adaptor carrying 12 random nucleotides. At least 2.5 million CDR3-containing paired-end reads were obtained from each sample. All of the RNA was converted into first-strand cDNA using the Mint cDNA synthesis kit, with a TRBC-specific oligonucleotide serving as the primer. After uracil-DNA glycosylase treatment, a first 18-cycle PCR used universal primers M1SS and BC2_uni_R on all cDNA. On the authors' methods: Each sample was normalized by randomly selecting 1 million high-quality reads, each carrying a distinct molecular identifier. Reads with shared molecular identifiers were discarded instead of being binned into consensus sequences. MiTCR, set to a Q25 quality threshold and the strictest error-elimination algorithm, was used for CDR3 identification, clonotype clustering and error correction. A nonparametric unseen species model with Euler transformation was used to estimate lower-bound total TCR beta diversity. TCRdb reprocessed the public reads (quality trimming at Q25 with fastp, clone calling with MiXCR) and kept in-frame beta chains. Rows matching on CDR3 protein sequence are summarized as one entry with the most common DNA and genes. The V and J calls reflect TCRdb's pipeline rather than the authors' work. The sample table records around 1.5 million distinct CDR3 sequences; almost 60% of these occur just once. The ten most abundant clones make up about 6.7% of the sample.

This record comes from a study of blood T cells in healthy people across ages (dated by TCRdb to 2013 to 2016). Study-wide context: Template switching captured roughly one uniquely barcoded TCR beta cDNA molecule per two T cells in model experiments. To avoid experimental bias, donors of different ages were spread randomly across the sequencing lanes. The donors were divided into four age groups: young (average around 17 years), middle-aged (about 39), aged (approximately 59) and long-lived (82). Two additional independent replicas of 1 million unique cDNA reads from the same blood draw were analyzed for two donors (one aged 18 to 30 and one aged 80 or older). To track age-related changes in TCR beta repertoire diversity, the study relied on deep sequencing normalized with unique cDNA molecular identifiers.

Study-wide findings and limitations: Observed TCR beta diversity per million T cells fell roughly linearly with age, and a significant reduction was already apparent by age around 40. Estimates of total diversity from one million sequenced T cells were regarded as lower bounds and underestimates. Compared with the aged group, the long-lived group had more naive CD4+ T cells, fewer expanded clones and increased TCR diversity, suggesting age selection. A strong correlation was found between observed TCR beta diversity and the percentage of naive T cells measured by flow cytometry. Since profiling was done on bulk unsorted PBMCs, naive and antigen-experienced compartments could not be conclusively compared. Because donor CMV infection status was unknown, age-related changes in expanded clonotypes were potentially confounded.

This TCR was sampled from a man aged 18-30 years in good health. Sequencing was performed on blood. The chain is made from TRBV4-1 and TRBJ1-1; TRBD1 could be the D gene, as 6 bases match. The DNA is as follows: TGCGCCAGCAGCCAGCTAAAGCCGGGGGCGCTGACTGAAGCTTTCTTT. Its translation reads: CASSQLKPGALTEAFF.